The rows below give T cell receptor beta chains drawn from one sample of a study of blood T cell repertoires in COVID-19. The assay was immunoSEQ multiplex PCR, and TCRdb's table has in-frame clones only and misses some. The sample has a few hundred thousand clones; approximately 90% are singletons. The sample taken for sequencing was peripheral blood. Receptors were obtained from a woman aged 25 to 39 who had recovered from COVID-19. Both conserved end residues are part of each CDR3. D genes are given only for firm matches. Size values are once, few and many counts, or a class for expanded clones, and some rows have none.

TRBV20-1,once,NA,TRBJ1-2,CSTIWGEDYTF,TGCAGTACTATTTGGGGGGAGGACTACACCTTC
TRBV7-3,NA,NA,TRBJ1-2,CASSSPTADEGEVFGYTF,TGTGCCAGCAGCTCCCCGACAGCAGATGAAGGGGAGGTCTTTGGCTACACCTTC
TRBV7-9,NA,NA,TRBJ2-7,CASSHPTGTPHEQYF,TGTGCCAGCAGCCACCCTACAGGGACCCCCCACGAGCAGTACTTC
TRBV10-3,NA,TRBD1,TRBJ1-1,CAISEKDRERTEAFF,TGTGCCATCAGTGAGAAGGACAGGGAAAGGACTGAAGCTTTCTTT
TRBV7-2,NA,NA,TRBJ2-5,CASSSQGQKETQYF,TGTGCCAGCAGCTCCCAAGGACAGAAAGAGACCCAGTACTTC
TRBV28,NA,TRBD1,TRBJ1-2,CASSRGTALIVNYGYTF,TGTGCCAGCAGTCGAGGGACAGCCTTGATAGTTAACTATGGCTACACCTTC
TRBV3-1/TRBV3-2,few,NA,TRBJ1-1,CASSLHSGAAFF,TGTGCCAGCAGCCTACATTCAGGGGCCGCTTTCTTT
TRBV28,NA,TRBD1,TRBJ1-2,CASSGQANNYGYTF,TGTGCCAGCTCAGGACAGGCGAATAACTATGGCTACACCTTC
TRBV7-9,NA,NA,TRBJ1-4,CASSLGQRSATNEKLFF,TGTGCCAGCAGCTTAGGGCAGCGTTCTGCAACTAATGAAAAACTGTTTTTT
TRBV18,NA,NA,TRBJ2-3,CASSPRDSPTQYF,TGTGCCAGCTCACCCCGGGACTCCCCGACGCAGTATTTT
TRBV7-8,NA,NA,TRBJ2-5,CASSLGEETQYF,TGTGCCAGCAGCCTCGGGGAGGAGACCCAGTACTTC
TRBV2,NA,TRBD1,TRBJ1-2,CASSEPHLGQGDYGYTF,TGTGCCAGCAGTGAGCCCCACCTAGGACAGGGGGACTATGGCTACACCTTC
TRBV4-3,once,NA,TRBJ1-6,CASSQDRGSNSPLHF,TGCGCCAGCAGCCAAGACAGGGGATCTAATTCACCCCTCCACTTT
TRBV27,NA,TRBD2,TRBJ2-1,CASSLSWSGGTYNEQFF,TGTGCCAGCAGTTTATCGTGGAGCGGGGGGACCTACAATGAGCAGTTCTTC
TRBV15,NA,TRBD1,TRBJ1-3,CATSREQGVGNTIYF,TGTGCCACCAGCAGAGAACAGGGGGTGGGAAACACCATATATTTT
TRBV28,NA,TRBD1,TRBJ2-7,CASRHPDRYEQYF,TGTGCCAGCAGACACCCGGACAGGTACGAGCAGTACTTC
TRBV5-3,NA,NA,TRBJ2-7,CARSRGNLSYEQYF,TGTGCCAGAAGCCGGGGGAACCTATCCTACGAGCAGTACTTC
TRBV9,NA,TRBD1,TRBJ1-2,CASSKNRQGAEGYTF,TGTGCCAGCAGCAAAAACCGACAGGGGGCTGAGGGCTACACCTTC
TRBV14,NA,NA,TRBJ1-3,CASSQDRPYSGNTIYF,TGTGCCAGCAGCCAAGACAGGCCTTACTCTGGAAACACCATATATTTT
TRBV30,NA,NA,TRBJ2-5,CAWSGPGTGETQYF,TGTGCCTGGAGCGGACCCGGGACTGGGGAGACCCAGTACTTC
TRBV5-6,NA,TRBD1,TRBJ2-5,CASSRGQVQETQYF,TGTGCCAGCAGCCGGGGACAGGTCCAAGAGACCCAGTACTTC
TRBV2,NA,TRBD1,TRBJ1-1,CASKYEGGATEAFF,TGTGCCAGTAAGTACGAAGGGGGCGCGACTGAAGCTTTCTTT
TRBV7-2,NA,TRBD1,TRBJ1-2,CASSSQGSYGYTF,TGTGCCAGCAGCTCACAGGGGTCCTATGGCTACACCTTC